One and the same sample provided the 3 T cell receptor beta chains below, sequenced in a study of OX40 agonist ivuxolimab in advanced cancers. Here immunoSEQ multiplex PCR was the method, and the copy in TCRdb shows in-frame clones only, minus some. The sample consists of 80,000 to 130,000 clones, less than 95% of them appearing once. This specimen was CD4+ or CD8+ T cells sorted from blood, taken in a trial of the OX40 agonist ivuxolimab. These receptors were collected from an adult with an advanced solid tumor such as melanoma, head and neck, liver or kidney cancer.

The chain couples TRBV27 to TRBJ1-1, with D perhaps TRBD1 (6 bases). CDR3 length: 14 amino acids. Trimming stripped 5 bases from V and 1 base from J, with 11 bases between. From germline, CDR1 is MNHEY and CDR2 SMNVEV (reference sequence). Written as DNA, the CDR3 is TGTGCCAGCAGTGGCGGGACACCGAACACTGAAGCTTTCTTT. Translating it yields CASSGGTPNTEAFF.

V is TRBV11-2 and J is TRBJ2-1; 8 nucleotides align to TRBD1. The CDR3 is made up of 14 amino acids. The V and J ends lost 7 bases and 5 bases, in that order; junction bases with no gene match: 7. From germline, CDR1 is SGHAT and CDR2 FQNNGV. Here the CDR3 DNA reads TGTGCCAGCAACCAGGGGGCTCAAGACAATGAGCAGTTCTTC. It specifies CASNQGAQDNEQFF. Filled out from reference TRBV11-2 and TRBJ2-1, the complete variable domain reads EAGVAQSPRYKIIEKRQSVAFWCNPISGHATLYWYQQILGQGPKLLIQFQNNGVVDDSQLPKDRFSAERLKGVDSTLKIQPAKLEDSAVYLCASNQGAQDNEQFFGPGTRLTVL.

As for this clone: A read error may account for a junction end that differs from germline. J is TRBJ2-1 and V is TRBV11-3; D is perhaps TRBD2 (5 bases). CDR3 length: 12 residues. The germline V gene has CDR1 SGHNT and CDR2 YENEEA. The DNA of the CDR3 is TGTGCCAGCAGCAATAGGCCGGGAACAGCGGTCTTC. This sequence encodes CASSNRPGTAVF.